Listed here are 13 T cell receptor beta chains from one sample, sequenced in a study of cytomegalovirus exposure and HLA in healthy donors. The PCR used 60 Vbeta and 13 Jbeta primers. Using immunoSEQ multiplex PCR, the repertoire was profiled, and TCRdb retains in-frame clones only, with some absent. The sample shows about 73,000 clones, roughly 80% of them seen only once. The sequenced material came from PBMCs. These receptors originate from a male donor in good health and CMV-seronegative.

The rearrangement joins TRBV5-4 to TRBJ2-1; D call uncertain. Trimming stripped 1 base from V and 5 bases from J, with 13 bases between. Germline V gene sequence: CDR1 SGHNT, CDR2 YYREEE (reference sequence). This CDR3 is 15 amino acids long. CDR3 in DNA: TGTGCCAGCAGCTTGCGAACCGGTTCTAACAATGAGCAGTTCTTC. Its translation: CASSLRTGSNNEQFF.

The chain uses TRBV12-5 and TRBJ2-1; 7 bases are a match to TRBD2. The CDR3 sequence is 13 residues long. V was pared by 5 bases and J by 5 bases, with 3 bases of the junction left unmatched. Germline assignment: CDR1 LGHNT and CDR2 FRNRAP. Here the CDR3 DNA reads TGTGCTAGTGGTGGAGGACTAGACAATGAGCAGTTCTTC. This translates into CASGGGLDNEQFF.

This rearrangement joins TRBV7-6 to TRBJ1-1; D is unresolved. This CDR3 has 14 amino acids. In germline, CDR1 is SGHVS, CDR2 FNYEAQ. V gave up 0 bases and J gave up 1 base, with 6 bases separating them. CDR3 nucleotides: TGTGCCAGCAGCTTAGCGACGGGGAACACTGAAGCTTTCTTT. This gives the protein CASSLATGNTEAFF.

J is TRBJ2-5 and V is TRBV5-1, with 8 bases lining up with TRBD2. The CDR3 totals 15 residues. J gave up 1 base and V 4 bases, and 6 bases lay outside the gene matches. Germline V lookup: CDR1 SGHRS, CDR2 YFSETQ. Written as DNA, the CDR3 is TGCGCCAGCAGCACCCAACTAGCGGCCCAAGAGACCCAGTACTTC. This codes for CASSTQLAAQETQYF.

The J gene is TRBJ1-2, the V gene TRBV6-5; TRBD1 matches at 8 bases. With 0 bases clipped from V and 8 bases from J, the junction kept 8 bases outside the gene matches. This CDR3 has 15 residues. Looked up from germline, CDR1 is MNHEY and CDR2 is SVGAGI. CDR3 bases: TGTGCCAGCAGTTACTCAGGGACAGGCCAATACGGCTACACCTTC. Protein sequence: CASSYSGTGQYGYTF.

This chain connects TRBV9 to TRBJ2-6; D might be TRBD1 (5 bases). Germline values: CDR1 SGDLS, CDR2 YYNGEE. The CDR3 contains 15 residues. V lost 1 base and J lost 1, with 6 bases in between. The CDR3: CASSVQGSGANVLTF. CDR3 bases: TGTGCCAGCAGCGTACAGGGATCTGGGGCCAACGTCCTGACTTTC. The variable domain in full, completed from reference TRBV9 and TRBJ2-6, reads DSGVTQTPKHLITATGQRVTLRCSPRSGDLSVYWYQQSLDQGLQFLIQYYNGEERAKGNILERFSAQQFPDLHSELNLSSLELGDSALYFCASSVQGSGANVLTFGAGSRLTVL.

This sequence joins TRBV27 and TRBJ1-4, with D possibly matching TRBD1 (6 bases). Germline CDR1 and CDR2: MNHEY and SMNVEV (reference sequence). The V and J ends lost 1 base and 8 bases respectively, with 11 bases between them. The CDR3 is made up of 14 amino acids. Here the CDR3 reads CASSLWGPSEKLFF. For the CDR3, the DNA is TGTGCCAGCAGTTTATGGGGGCCTAGCGAAAAACTGTTTTTT.

The chain has TRBV5-1 and TRBJ2-5; tentative D call: TRBD2 (5 bases). The CDR3 is made up of 16 amino acids. CDR1 and CDR2 from the germline V gene are SGHRS and YFSETQ. V was clipped by 0 bases and J by 4 bases, with 16 bases between them. CDR3 region: CASSLVGAAGLETQYF. CDR3 nucleotides: TGCGCCAGCAGCTTGGTGGGAGCCGCCGGGCTAGAGACCCAGTACTTC.

V is TRBV9 and J is TRBJ2-3; 8 nucleotides line up with TRBD1. CDR1 is SGDLS and CDR2 is YYNGEE in the germline V gene. Trimming cost V 1 base and J 1 base; bases outside gene matches: 2. The CDR3 runs 15 residues. Here the CDR3 DNA reads TGTGCCAGCAGCGTACCGACAGGGGGCACAGATACGCAGTATTTT. Residues: CASSVPTGGTDTQYF.

V usage is TRBV10-3 and J usage is TRBJ2-7, with TRBD2 identical over 7 bases. V lost 6 bases, J lost 2 bases, and 10 bases stayed unmatched. This CDR3 contains 15 residues. CDR1 is ENHRY and CDR2 is SYGVKD in the germline V gene. Written as DNA, the CDR3 is TGTGCCATCAGCGATTCTAGCGGCAGAACCTACGAGCAGTACTTC. Translating it yields CAISDSSGRTYEQYF.

V and J are TRBV7-9 and TRBJ1-2, with D possibly TRBD1 on 6 matching bases. V gave up 4 bases and J gave up 2 bases, with 17 bases separating them. Germline V lookup: CDR1 SEHNR, CDR2 FQNEAQ (reference sequence). This CDR3 is 16 amino acids long. CDR3 loop: CASSSQPGQPNYGYTF. The CDR3 DNA follows: TGTGCCAGCAGCTCACAACCTGGACAGCCGAACTATGGCTACACCTTC.

CDR3 sequence (DNA): TGCGCCAGCAGACTAGACGGAACCTACAATGAGCAGTTCTTC. Amino acid sequence: CASRLDGTYNEQFF. The chain links TRBV5-1 to TRBJ2-1; D might be TRBD2 (5 bases). This CDR3 is 14 amino acids long. CDR1 SGHRS and CDR2 YFSETQ come from the germline V gene. The V and J ends lost 5 bases and 2 bases respectively, with 11 bases between them. Using reference TRBV5-1 and TRBJ2-1 for the parts outside the CDR3, the full variable domain is KAGVTQTPRYLIKTRGQQVTLSCSPISGHRSVSWYQQTPGQGLQFLFEYFSETQRNKGNFPGRFSGRQFSNSRSEMNVSTLELGDSALYLCASRLDGTYNEQFFGPGTRLTVL.

This clone has a single count. The chain links TRBV19 to TRBJ2-7; D is perhaps TRBD1 (6 bases). Trimming pared 5 bases from V and 4 bases from J, leaving 15 bases between. There are 14 residues in the CDR3. Germline V CDR1 and CDR2: LNHDA, SQIVND (reference sequence). The CDR3: CASSRQGQAYEQYF. The DNA for the CDR3 is TGTGCCAGTAGTCGGCAGGGGCAAGCGTACGAGCAGTACTTC.